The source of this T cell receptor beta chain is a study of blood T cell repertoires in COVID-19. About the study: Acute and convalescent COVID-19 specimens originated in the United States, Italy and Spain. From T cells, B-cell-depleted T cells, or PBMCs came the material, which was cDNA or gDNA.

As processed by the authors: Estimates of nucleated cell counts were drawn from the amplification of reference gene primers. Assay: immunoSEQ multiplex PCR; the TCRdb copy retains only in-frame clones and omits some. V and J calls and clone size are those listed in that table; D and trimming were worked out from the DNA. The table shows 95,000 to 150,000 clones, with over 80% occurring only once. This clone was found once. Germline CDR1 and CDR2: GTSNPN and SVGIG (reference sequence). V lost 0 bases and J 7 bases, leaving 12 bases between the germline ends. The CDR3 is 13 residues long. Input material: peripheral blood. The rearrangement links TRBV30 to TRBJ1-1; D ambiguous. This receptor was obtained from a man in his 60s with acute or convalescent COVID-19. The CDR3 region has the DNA TGTGCCTGGAGTGTACGAGGCGCGGGTGAAGCTTTCTTT. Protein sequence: CAWSVRGAGEAFF.